The 27 T cell receptor beta chains below were found in one sample sequenced in a study of control samples from healthy donors and cancer patients. The method was immunoSEQ multiplex PCR; TCRdb's version includes in-frame clones alone and lacks a portion of them. The table lists 180,000 or so clones, around 91% of them singletons, with approximately 1.6% in the top ten. Material: blood. Source of these receptors: a woman aged 30 to 39 in good health.

The chain joins TRBV6-2 or TRBV6-3 to TRBJ2-7; TRBD1 matches at 9 bases. Germline-derived CDR1 and CDR2 are MNHEY and SVGEGT. V shed 5 bases, J shed 3 bases, and the junction held 2 bases outside the gene matches. The CDR3 is 13 amino acids. The CDR3: CASSRDRVYEQYF. The CDR3 DNA follows: TGTGCCAGCAGTAGGGACAGGGTCTACGAGCAGTACTTC.

This clone was observed a handful of times. The J gene is TRBJ1-2, the V gene TRBV6-5; tentatively, D is TRBD1 (5 bases). The CDR3 is made up of 12 amino acids. V gave up 10 bases and J gave up 0 bases, with 9 bases separating them. CDR1 and CDR2 from the germline V gene are MNHEY and SVGAGI. The CDR3 DNA sequence: TGTGCCACCAGACAGACTAACTATGGCTACACCTTC. Translating gives CATRQTNYGYTF.

V is TRBV20-1 and J is TRBJ2-1, with TRBD1 matching 7 bases. The CDR3 runs to 10 residues. The germline V gene has CDR1 DFQATT and CDR2 SNEGSKA (reference sequence). In DNA, the CDR3 is TGCACCCGACAGGGCCATGAGCAGTTCTTC. This gives the protein CTRQGHEQFF.

This clone has a handful of counts. The DNA for the CDR3 is TGTGCCATCAGTCCGGGACAGGGCGACTATGGCTACACCTTC. Amino acids: CAISPGQGDYGYTF. The chain carries TRBV10-3 and TRBJ1-2; TRBD1 matches 9 bases. V was pared by 5 bases and J by 3 bases, with 4 bases of the junction left unmatched. Germline V gene lookup returns CDR1 ENHRY and CDR2 SYGVKD. The CDR3 has 14 residues.

This clone was seen a few times. CDR3 protein: CASSPSASGGLNEQFF. CDR3 sequence (DNA): TGTGCCAGCTCACCAAGTGCTAGCGGGGGTCTCAATGAGCAGTTCTTC. V gene TRBV18 combines with J gene TRBJ2-1, with 10 bases that match TRBD2. V was clipped by 2 bases and J by 6 bases; unmatched bases: 7. This CDR3 has 16 amino acids. Germline CDR1 and CDR2: KGHSH and LQKENI.

The chain is built from TRBV25-1 and TRBJ1-1; D is unresolved. Germline V gene lookup returns CDR1 MGHDK and CDR2 SYGVNS. Trimming took off 4 bases at V and 1 base at J, with 4 bases between the two ends. The CDR3 has 12 amino acids. The CDR3 DNA is TGTGCCAGCAGTGGAAAGAACACTGAAGCTTTCTTT. Translated, it gives CASSGKNTEAFF.

The chain uses TRBV9 and TRBJ2-7; 9 nucleotides line up with TRBD1. This CDR3 has 13 amino acids. From germline, CDR1 is SGDLS and CDR2 YYNGEE. The ends lost 6 bases at V and 7 bases at J; junction bases unmatched: 8. The CDR3 loop is CASNRGQGGEQYF. CDR3 DNA: TGTGCCAGCAATAGGGGACAGGGAGGGGAGCAGTACTTC.

V is TRBV6-6 and J is TRBJ1-2, with 10 bases identical to TRBD1. V was clipped by 5 bases and J by 5 bases; unmatched bases: 8. The germline gives CDR1 MNHNY, CDR2 SVGAGI (reference sequence). CDR3 length: 15 amino acids. The DNA for the CDR3 is TGTGCCAGCAGTGACCGGGACAGGGGAGTATATGGCTACACCTTC. Its protein product is CASSDRDRGVYGYTF.

This clone was recorded once. The conserved phenylalanine or tryptophan is not found at the CDR3 terminus, so this likely reflects a read error. This chain links TRBV13 with TRBJ2-4; D is possibly TRBD1 (7 bases). Germline CDR1 reads PRHDT; CDR2 reads FYEKMQ (reference sequence). V was trimmed by 2 bases and J by 0 bases, leaving 14 bases between them. This CDR3 has 17 residues. The CDR3 DNA reads TGTGCCAGCAGCTTATCGGAGGGGGCATTAGCCAAAAACATTCAGTACCTC. As protein: CASSLSEGALAKNIQYL.

The genes are TRBV15 and TRBJ1-6, with TRBD1 identical over 9 bases. CDR1 and CDR2 from the germline V gene are LNHNV and YYDKDF (reference sequence). The ends lost 3 bases at V and 9 bases at J; junction bases unmatched: 6. CDR3 size: 15 residues. The CDR3: CATSSHRDRASPLHF. The CDR3 DNA reads TGTGCCACCAGCAGCCACAGGGACAGGGCTTCACCCCTCCACTTT.

The genes are TRBV6-2 or TRBV6-3 and TRBJ1-1, with a weak D call TRBD1 (5 bases). The V and J ends lost 5 bases and 6 bases respectively, with 10 bases between them. The CDR3 covers 12 residues. In germline, CDR1 is MNHEY, CDR2 SVGEGT. CDR3 in amino acids: CASSQGVPEAFF. The CDR3 DNA follows: TGTGCCAGCAGTCAAGGGGTCCCTGAAGCTTTCTTT.

This clone was observed once. This rearrangement joins TRBV14 to TRBJ2-7, with D possibly TRBD2 on 6 matching bases. V was clipped by 1 base and J by 6 bases, with 7 bases between them. The germline V gene has CDR1 SGHDN and CDR2 FVKESK. The CDR3 contains 12 residues. DNA for the CDR3: TGTGCCAGCAGCCAAGCGGGGGTCGAGCAGTACTTC. Amino acids: CASSQAGVEQYF.

The genes are TRBV12-3 or TRBV12-4 and TRBJ2-6; D is perhaps TRBD2 (5 bases). The CDR3 contains 13 residues. The V end lost 8 bases, the J end lost 2 bases, and 7 bases lay between the germline ends. The CDR3 reads CASGEPGANVLTF. The CDR3 DNA is TGTGCCAGCGGGGAGCCTGGGGCCAACGTCCTGACTTTC.

V and J are TRBV7-9 and TRBJ1-1; 10 nucleotides line up with TRBD1. The CDR3 extends over 15 amino acids. The germline V gene encodes CDR1 SEHNR and CDR2 FQNEAQ (reference sequence). V gave up 5 bases and J gave up 5 bases; unmatched junction bases: 8. CDR3 sequence: CASSNLDRGRTEAFF. The CDR3 DNA is TGTGCCAGCAGCAATTTAGACAGGGGGCGTACTGAAGCTTTCTTT.

DNA for the CDR3: TGCAGTGACAGGAGGAACACTGAAGCTTTCTTT. Protein sequence: CSDRRNTEAFF. V usage is TRBV20-1 and J usage is TRBJ1-1; perhaps TRBD1 as D (5 bases). Trimming removed 7 bases at V and 1 base at J, with 7 bases between. The germline CDR1 and CDR2 sequences are DFQATT and SNEGSKA (reference sequence). The CDR3 has 11 residues.

The chain couples TRBV7-8 to TRBJ1-5; D gene unclear. V shed 1 base and J shed 2 bases, with 12 bases lying between them. Germline lookup yields CDR1 SGHVS and CDR2 FQNEAQ. The CDR3 covers 16 residues. The CDR3 is CASSLVSGPGNQPQHF. The CDR3 nucleotides read TGTGCCAGCAGCTTAGTTTCCGGGCCCGGCAATCAGCCCCAGCATTTT.

This clone occurred once. CDR3 in amino acids: CASSVGQDTEAFF. The CDR3 nucleotides read TGTGCCAGCAGCGTAGGGCAGGACACTGAAGCTTTCTTT. The chain combines TRBV9 with TRBJ1-1; D is unclear. The CDR3 extends over 13 amino acids. The V gene lost 0 bases and the J gene lost 3 bases, with 6 bases spanning the gap. The V gene's germline CDR1 is SGDLS and CDR2 YYNGEE.

This chain joins TRBV7-2 and TRBJ2-2, with no clear D. This CDR3 is 14 amino acids long. Germline V lookup: CDR1 SGHTA, CDR2 FQGNSA. V lost 5 bases, J lost 0 bases, and 7 bases lay in between. DNA for the CDR3: TGTGCCAGCAGCCAGACACCGAACACCGGGGAGCTGTTTTTT. It specifies CASSQTPNTGELFF.

V and J are TRBV5-1 and TRBJ1-1; D might be TRBD1 (5 bases). Trimming pared 4 bases from V and 1 base from J, leaving 14 bases between. This CDR3 comprises 15 residues. Looked up from germline, CDR1 is SGHRS and CDR2 is YFSETQ. The CDR3 DNA sequence: TGCGCCAGCAGCGAACACGGGACGGAGAACACTGAAGCTTTCTTT. It codes for CASSEHGTENTEAFF.

The V gene is TRBV5-1, the J gene TRBJ2-7; D uncertain. CDR1 SGHRS and CDR2 YFSETQ come from the germline V gene. CDR3 length: 12 amino acids. Trimming took off 0 bases at V and 5 bases at J, with 6 bases between the two ends. The CDR3 reads CASSLDSHEQYF. CDR3 DNA: TGCGCCAGCAGCTTGGACAGCCACGAGCAGTACTTC.

This clone was counted between two and nine times. The chain uses TRBV7-9 and TRBJ1-5; 7 bases map to TRBD1. The CDR3 has 13 amino acids. CDR1 and CDR2 from the germline V gene are SEHNR and FQNEAQ (reference sequence). After removal of 5 bases from V and 6 bases from J, the junction contained 4 bases not matched to a gene. CDR3 residues: CASSTGVGQPQHF. The CDR3 DNA is TGTGCCAGCAGCACAGGGGTGGGTCAGCCCCAGCATTTT.

The chain carries TRBV7-2 and TRBJ2-5, with D maybe TRBD2 (6 bases). Trimming pared 1 base from V and 4 bases from J, leaving 16 bases between. The CDR3 length is 16 residues. CDR1 and CDR2 (germline): SGHTA, FQGNSA. CDR3 DNA: TGTGCCAGCAGCTTAGAACGCCAGGGAGGTGGAGAGACCCAGTACTTC. This translates into CASSLERQGGGETQYF.

The genes are TRBV5-4 and TRBJ2-1, with 7 bases fitting TRBD1. The V gene end was trimmed by 2 bases and the J gene end by 0 bases; junction bases not matched to a gene: 5. The germline CDR1 and CDR2 sequences are SGHNT and YYREEE (reference sequence). This CDR3 is 16 amino acids long. The CDR3 loop reads CASSLGGLSSYNEQFF. CDR3 sequence (DNA): TGTGCCAGCAGCTTAGGGGGCCTAAGCTCCTACAATGAGCAGTTCTTC.

This clone occurred once. This sequence joins TRBV11-3 and TRBJ2-3, with D maybe TRBD1 (6 bases). CDR1 SGHNT and CDR2 YENEEA come from the germline V gene. The CDR3 runs to 15 residues. The V gene lost 3 bases and the J gene lost 2 bases, with 12 bases spanning the gap. The CDR3 sequence: CASSFSGQPTDTQYF. The CDR3 nucleotides are TGTGCCAGCAGCTTTTCAGGACAGCCCACAGATACGCAGTATTTT.

In this sample, this clone turned up once. V usage is TRBV7-3 and J usage is TRBJ1-1, with 9 bases matching TRBD1. Germline loops: CDR1 SGHTA, CDR2 FQGTGA. The CDR3 runs to 15 residues. J gave up 5 bases and V 0 bases, and 4 bases lay outside the gene matches. The CDR3 loop reads CASSLTGTGRTEAFF. Here the CDR3 DNA reads TGTGCCAGCAGCTTAACCGGGACAGGGAGGACTGAAGCTTTCTTT.

As concerns this clone: The sample contains more than one DNA sequence encoding this CDR3. This chain uses TRBV3-1 (or the pseudogene TRBV3-2) with TRBJ2-7; the D is unclear. V gave up 1 base and J gave up 5 bases, with 3 bases separating them. The CDR3 is 11 residues long. Germline CDR1 and CDR2: LGHDT and YNNKEL (reference sequence). Written as DNA, the CDR3 is TGTGCCAGCAGCCAAGCCCACGAGCAGTACTTC. Protein sequence: CASSQAHEQYF.

This clone was seen once. The chain joins TRBV7-3 to TRBJ2-6, with a possible D match to TRBD1 (6 bases). Germline-derived CDR1 and CDR2 are SGHTA and FQGTGA. V was pared by 5 bases and J by 0 bases, with 11 bases between. This CDR3 contains 16 residues. The CDR3 DNA is TGTGCCAGCAGCCCGGGACACCGCTCTGGGGCCAACGTCCTGACTTTC. It codes for CASSPGHRSGANVLTF. Looking up the rest from reference TRBV7-3 and TRBJ2-6 gives the full variable domain: GAGVSQTPSNKVTEKGKYVELRCDPISGHTALYWYRQSLGQGPEFLIYFQGTGAADDSGLPNDRFFAVRPEGSVSTLKIQRTERGDSAVYLCASSPGHRSGANVLTFGAGSRLTVL.